A selection of T cell receptor beta chains follows, all from one sample in a study of blood T cell repertoires in COVID-19. Some clones are missing from TCRdb's copy, which holds only in-frame ones; the method was immunoSEQ multiplex PCR. The sample lists 80,000 to 130,000 clones; roughly 87% were seen once. Input material: peripheral blood. The receptors here all came from a woman in her sixties with acute or convalescent COVID-19. Both conserved end residues are part of each CDR3. The D gene is left open where the match is weak. Size is omitted from some rows. Given values are once, few, many or a class for expanded clones.

-	-	TRBJ2-5	TRBV5-8	14	TGTGCCAGCAGCCTCGGGAGCCACCAAGAGACCCAGTACTTC	CASSLGSHQETQYF
once	TRBD1	TRBJ2-7	TRBV19	13	TGTGCCAGTAGTCGGGACAGGAACTACGAGCAGTACTTC	CASSRDRNYEQYF
-	-	TRBJ1-3	TRBV29-1	14	TGCAGCGTTGACAGGATTGGCTCTGGAAACACCATATATTTT	CSVDRIGSGNTIYF
-	-	TRBJ2-3	TRBV28	14	TGTGCCAGCAGTTTTCGGGATCGCACAGATACGCAGTATTTT	CASSFRDRTDTQYF
-	-	TRBJ2-1	TRBV18	13	TGTGCCAGCTCACCATCACGCGGATTTGAGCAGTTCTTC	CASSPSRGFEQFF
-	-	TRBJ1-5	TRBV12-3/TRBV12-4	13	TGTGCCAGCAGCCTAACAGGGAAGCAGCCCCAGCATTTT	CASSLTGKQPQHF
-	-	TRBJ1-1	TRBV28	15	-	CASSTSGQMNTEAFF
-	TRBD2	TRBJ2-1	TRBV5-4	17	TGTGCCAGCAGCCCCCGGACTAGCGGGCGAGGATACAATGAGCAGTTCTTC	CASSPRTSGRGYNEQFF
-	TRBD1	TRBJ2-1	TRBV27	15	TGTGCCAGCAGGGGGGGACAGGGCTTCTACAATGAGCAGTTCTTC	CASRGGQGFYNEQFF
-	TRBD2	TRBJ2-2	TRBV7-3	17	TGTGCCAGCAGCTTAGTTCGGACTAGCGGGAGTTCTGGGGAGCTGTTTTTT	CASSLVRTSGSSGELFF
-	TRBD2	TRBJ2-5	TRBV4-2	15	TGTGCCAGCAGCCGCCATAGCGGGATTCAAGAGACCCAGTACTTC	CASSRHSGIQETQYF
-	TRBD1	TRBJ2-2	TRBV19	15	TGTGCCAGTAGTGGACAGGGAACGAACACCGGGGAGCTGTTTTTT	CASSGQGTNTGELFF
-	-	TRBJ2-7	TRBV7-3	15	TGTGCCAGCAGCTTAGGTCCAGGCGAGAACTACGAGCAGTACTTC	CASSLGPGENYEQYF
-	TRBD2	TRBJ2-2	TRBV9	14	TGTGCCAGCAGCGTGGCTAGCGGGTATGGGGAGCTGTTTTTT	CASSVASGYGELFF
few	-	TRBJ2-3	TRBV27	14	TGTGCCAGCAGTAGACAGAGAAGCACAGATACGCAGTATTTT	CASSRQRSTDTQYF
-	TRBD2	TRBJ2-1	TRBV5-1	16	TGCGCCAGCAGCTTTGCCGGCGGGAGGGTGAACCATGAGCAGTTCTTC	CASSFAGGRVNHEQFF
-	-	TRBJ1-1	TRBV27	13	TGTGCCAGCAGGGAAGACAGCTACACTGAAGCTTTCTTT	CASREDSYTEAFF
-	TRBD2	TRBJ2-7	TRBV11-2	16	TGTGCCAGCAGCTTAGATCGACTAGCGGGAGTACACGAGCAGTACTTC	CASSLDRLAGVHEQYF
-	TRBD2	TRBJ2-1	TRBV5-1	17	TGCGCCAGCAGCTTGCCCCTAGCGGGAGATTACTACAATGAGCAGTTCTTC	CASSLPLAGDYYNEQFF
once	TRBD1	TRBJ1-5	TRBV6-5	15	TGTGCCAGCAGGGCCGGACAGGGGTTTAATCAGCCCCAGCATTTT	CASRAGQGFNQPQHF
-	-	TRBJ1-1	TRBV7-2	13	TGTGCCAGCAGCTCACAGCCGGACACTGAAGCTTTCTTT	CASSSQPDTEAFF
-	TRBD2	TRBJ2-2	TRBV19	16	TGTGCCAGTAGTATGGGACTAGCAATTCACACCGGGGAGCTGTTTTTT	CASSMGLAIHTGELFF
once	TRBD2	TRBJ2-1	TRBV4-1	16	TGCGCCAGCAGCCATACGGGACTAGCGGGAGGAGGGGGGCAGTTCTTC	CASSHTGLAGGGGQFF
-	TRBD2	TRBJ2-1	TRBV19	17	TGTGCCAGTACCATGAGCCCGGGAGGGGGCTCCTACAATGAGCAGTTCTTC	CASTMSPGGGSYNEQFF
-	-	TRBJ2-2	TRBV10-1	14	TGCGCCAGCAGTCGGGACAAGGCTGTCGGGGAGCTGTTTTTT	CASSRDKAVGELFF
-	-	TRBJ1-5	TRBV3-1/TRBV3-2	15	TGTGCCAGCAGCCAAGGCGTGGAGATTAATCAGCCCCAGCATTTT	CASSQGVEINQPQHF
-	TRBD2	TRBJ2-2	TRBV3-1/TRBV3-2	15	TGTGCCAGCAGCCGCGGACTAGTGGCGACCGGGGAGCTGTTTTTT	CASSRGLVATGELFF
-	-	TRBJ2-3	TRBV7-8	14	TGTGCCAGCAGCTTAATAGCTTCGACAGATACGCAGTATTTT	CASSLIASTDTQYF
-	-	TRBJ1-1	TRBV6-1	17	TGTGCCAGCAGTGATGGGGGGAGGATGTCGGGGAACACTGAAGCTTTCTTT	CASSDGGRMSGNTEAFF
-	TRBD1	TRBJ1-1	TRBV18	14	TGTGCCAGCTCAGCGGGACAGCAGAACACTGAAGCTTTCTTT	CASSAGQQNTEAFF
few	TRBD2	TRBJ2-2	TRBV25-1	17	TGTGCCAGCAGTGAACTTCTAGCGGAGGCGAACACCGGGGAGCTGTTTTTT	CASSELLAEANTGELFF
once	-	TRBJ1-1	TRBV27	13	TGTGCCAGCAGTTTTGGGACATTGAGTGAAGCTTTCTTT	CASSFGTLSEAFF
-	-	TRBJ1-2	TRBV28	13	TGTGCCAGCAAGGACGGAGGGAAGTATGGCTACACCTTC	CASKDGGKYGYTF
-	TRBD1	TRBJ1-2	TRBV10-3	13	TGTGCCATCAGCAGACAGGGAGACTATGGCTACACCTTC	CAISRQGDYGYTF
-	-	TRBJ2-2	TRBV28	11	TGTGCCAGCAGTGACAACGGGGAGCTGTTTTTT	CASSDNGELFF
-	-	TRBJ1-1	TRBV5-5	15	TGTGCCAGCAGCTTGGACAGTCTCTTAAACACTGAAGCTTTCTTT	CASSLDSLLNTEAFF
-	-	TRBJ1-2	TRBV5-1	13	TGCGCCAGCAGCTTGGACAGGGACTATGGCTACACCTTC	CASSLDRDYGYTF
-	-	TRBJ1-1	TRBV5-1	15	TGCGCCAGCAGCCCACAGCGGGGTAGTGGCACTGAAGCTTTCTTT	CASSPQRGSGTEAFF
-	TRBD2	TRBJ2-7	TRBV29-1	14	TGCAGCGTCGGGGGAGCGGGAGGGCCATTCGAGCAGTACTTC	CSVGGAGGPFEQYF
few	TRBD1	TRBJ1-1	TRBV3-1/TRBV3-2	16	TGTGCCAGCAGCCCCCGGACAGGAGCTTCGAACACTGAAGCTTTCTTT	CASSPRTGASNTEAFF
-	TRBD2	TRBJ2-1	TRBV19	14	TGTGCCAGTAGTACAACTAGCGGGAGAAATGAGCAGTTCTTC	CASSTTSGRNEQFF
-	TRBD2	TRBJ2-1	TRBV18	15	TGTGCCAGCTCGCCGCAGGGACTAGCGTTCGATGAGCAGTTCTTC	CASSPQGLAFDEQFF